These 9 T cell receptor beta chains originate from one sample sequenced in a study of regulatory T cells in long-lasting Graves disease. Both iRepertoire HTBI primers and Arm-PCR of CDR3 regions were used to build the TCR beta libraries. TCRdb itself ran the multiplex PCR reads through MiXCR, one entry per CDR3 protein. The sample records almost 450,000 distinct CDR3 sequences, around 15% being singletons. Indicated time point: newly diagnosed GD, antithyroid drugs for less than 3 months. Following extraction of RNA from PBMCs, that RNA was used to make the TCR library. This same sample was also taken into another study, of T cells in Graves' hyperthyroidism and ophthalmopathy.

The specimen comprised peripheral blood mononuclear cells (PBMCs), sampled at new diagnosis, from a patient treated with antithyroid drugs. The receptors come from a woman in her 30s with Graves disease.

This clonotype was counted many times. Written as DNA, the CDR3 is TGTGCCAGCAGTGCAGGAAATTCACCCCTCCACTTT. Residues: CASSAGNSPLHF. The rearrangement links TRBV27 to TRBJ1-6; D gene unclear. Germline CDR1 MNHEY, CDR2 SMNVEV (reference sequence). V was clipped by 5 bases and J by 7 bases, with 6 bases between them. The CDR3 totals 12 residues.

The gene calls are TRBV18 and TRBJ1-2; no clear D gene. The V end was cut by 6 bases, the J end by 0 bases, with 14 bases between. CDR1 KGHSH and CDR2 LQKENI come from the germline V gene. This CDR3 region has 15 residues. For the CDR3, the DNA is TGTGCCAGCTCCGCAGACGCCAGAGCTAACTATGGCTACACCTTC. Translated, it gives CASSADARANYGYTF.

This chain links TRBV20-1 with TRBJ2-1; TRBD2 aligns across 8 bases. The V gene's germline CDR1 is DFQATT and CDR2 SNEGSKA (reference sequence). This CDR3 has 13 residues. With V trimmed by 6 bases and J by 5 bases, 6 bases remained unmatched. Here the CDR3 reads CSAGGGPHNEQFF. Here the CDR3 DNA reads TGCAGTGCCGGGGGGGGCCCACACAATGAGCAGTTCTTC.

There are many counts of this clonotype. The V and J genes are TRBV18 and TRBJ1-2; D gene uncertain. CDR1 and CDR2 from the germline V gene are KGHSH and LQKENI. This CDR3 spans 14 amino acids. The V gene lost 2 bases and the J gene lost 2 bases, with 9 bases spanning the gap. The CDR3, as DNA: TGTGCCAGCTCACCAGGAGCGGACAACTATGGCTACACCTTC. This gives the protein CASSPGADNYGYTF.

In the case of this clonotype: A far larger clone differs by one base, so this is likely a read error. This chain joins TRBV6-1 and TRBJ2-3; TRBD2 matches 12 bases. Germline V gene data show CDR1 as MNHNS and CDR2 as SASEGT. The length of the CDR3 is 19 residues. J was trimmed by 0 bases and V by 5 bases; bases with no gene match: 12. The CDR3 reads CASSQTSGSRVKSTDTQYF. The CDR3 coding sequence is TGTGCCAGCAGTCAGACTAGCGGGAGTCGGGTAAAAAGCACAGATACGCAGTATTTT.

The sample holds many counts of this clonotype. This sequence joins TRBV28 and TRBJ2-1; 10 nucleotides match TRBD2. CDR1 is MDHEN and CDR2 is SYDVKM in the germline V gene. V shed 7 bases, J shed 3 bases, and the junction held 15 bases outside the gene matches. This CDR3 contains 18 residues. The CDR3 loop is CASNPRFSGRKRYNEQFF. CDR3 nucleotide sequence: TGTGCCAGCAACCCCAGGTTTAGCGGGAGGAAGCGCTACAATGAGCAGTTCTTC.

This clonotype was recorded once. This clone may be a read error of a much larger clone one base away. V usage is TRBV3-1 and J usage is TRBJ2-7; D possibly corresponds to TRBD1 (6 bases). Germline loops: CDR1 LGHDT, CDR2 YNNKEL (reference sequence). The CDR3 totals 14 residues. CDR3 nucleotides: TGTGCCAGCAGCCACCGGGACATCCCCTACGAGCCGTACTTC. Its protein product is CASSHRDIPYEPYF.

This clonotype was found a few times. A much larger clonotype is one base distant, so this may be a read error. V and J are TRBV2 and TRBJ2-7; TRBD1 is a possible D gene (7 bases). From germline, CDR1 is SNHLY and CDR2 FYNNEI. V lost 8 bases and J lost 3, with 14 bases in between. The CDR3 is 13 amino acids. The CDR3 loop is CASGGTAGYEQYF. The CDR3, as DNA: TGTGCCAGCGGGGGGACAGCGGGCTACGAGCAGTACTTC.

This clonotype was detected only a few times. The gene calls are TRBV19 and TRBJ1-4; the D is unclear. CDR1 is LNHDA, CDR2 SQIVND, per germline (reference sequence). The V gene lost 3 bases and the J gene lost 0 bases, with 8 bases spanning the gap. CDR3 length equals 15 residues. The CDR3, as DNA: TGTGCCAGTAGTATTAAGGGCCCAACTAATGAAAAACTGTTTTTT. Translated, it gives CASSIKGPTNEKLFF.